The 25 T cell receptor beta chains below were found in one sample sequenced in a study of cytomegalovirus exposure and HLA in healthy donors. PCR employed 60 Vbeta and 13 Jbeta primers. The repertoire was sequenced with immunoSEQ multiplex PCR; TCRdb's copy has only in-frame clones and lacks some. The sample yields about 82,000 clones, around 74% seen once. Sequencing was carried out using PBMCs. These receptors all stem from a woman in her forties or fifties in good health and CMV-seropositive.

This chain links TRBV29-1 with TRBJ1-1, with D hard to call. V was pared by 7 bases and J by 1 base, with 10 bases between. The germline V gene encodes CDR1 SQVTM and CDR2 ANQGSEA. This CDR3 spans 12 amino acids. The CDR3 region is CSEREGNTEAFF. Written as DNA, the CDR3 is TGCAGCGAAAGGGAGGGGAACACTGAAGCTTTCTTT.

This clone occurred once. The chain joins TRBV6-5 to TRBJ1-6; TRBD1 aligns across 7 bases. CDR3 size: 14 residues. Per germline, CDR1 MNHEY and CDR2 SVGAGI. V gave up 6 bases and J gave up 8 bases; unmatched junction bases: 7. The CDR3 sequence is CASRPGTEHSPLHF. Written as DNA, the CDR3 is TGTGCCAGCAGACCCGGGACAGAGCATTCACCCCTCCACTTT.

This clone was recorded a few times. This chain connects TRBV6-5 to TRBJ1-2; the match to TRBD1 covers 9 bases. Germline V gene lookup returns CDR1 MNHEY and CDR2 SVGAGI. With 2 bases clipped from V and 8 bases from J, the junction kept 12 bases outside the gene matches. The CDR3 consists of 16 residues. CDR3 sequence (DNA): TGTGCCAGCAGTTACGCTGGGACAGGGTACCACCAAGGCTACACCTTC. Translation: CASSYAGTGYHQGYTF.

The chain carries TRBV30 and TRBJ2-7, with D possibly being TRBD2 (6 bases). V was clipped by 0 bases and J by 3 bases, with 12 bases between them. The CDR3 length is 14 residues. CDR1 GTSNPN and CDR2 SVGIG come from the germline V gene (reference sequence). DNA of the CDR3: TGTGCCTGGAGTGTTGGTCTAGCGCACTACGAGCAGTACTTC. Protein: CAWSVGLAHYEQYF.

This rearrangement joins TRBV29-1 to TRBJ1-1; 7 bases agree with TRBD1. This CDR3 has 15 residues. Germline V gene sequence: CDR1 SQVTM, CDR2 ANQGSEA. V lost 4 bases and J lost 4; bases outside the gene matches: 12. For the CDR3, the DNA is TGCAGCGTTGTCCTGACAGGGATCGGGGGCACTGAAGCTTTCTTT. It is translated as CSVVLTGIGGTEAFF. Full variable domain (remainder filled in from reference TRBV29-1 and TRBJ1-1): SAVISQKPSRDICQRGTSLTIQCQVDSQVTMMFWYRQQPGQSLTLIATANQGSEATYESGFVIDKFPISRPNLTFSTLTVSNMSPEDSSIYLCSVVLTGIGGTEAFFGQGTRLTVV.

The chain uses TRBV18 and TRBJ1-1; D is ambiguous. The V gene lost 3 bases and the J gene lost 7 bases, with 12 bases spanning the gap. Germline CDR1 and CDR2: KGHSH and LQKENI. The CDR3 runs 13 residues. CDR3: CASSPAPGREAFF. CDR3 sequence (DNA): TGTGCCAGCTCACCCGCGCCTGGTCGTGAAGCTTTCTTT. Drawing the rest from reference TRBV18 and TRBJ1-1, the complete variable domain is NAGVMQNPRHLVRRRGQEARLRCSPMKGHSHVYWYRQLPEEGLKFMVYLQKENIIDESGMPKERFSAEFPKEGPSILRIQQVVRGDSAAYFCASSPAPGREAFFGQGTRLTVV.

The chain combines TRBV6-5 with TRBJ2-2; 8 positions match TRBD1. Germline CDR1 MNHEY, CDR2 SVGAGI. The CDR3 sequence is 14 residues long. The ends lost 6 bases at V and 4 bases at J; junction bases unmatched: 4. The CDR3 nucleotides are TGTGCCAGCAGGCGACAGGGGCTCACCGGGGAGCTGTTTTTT. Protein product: CASRRQGLTGELFF.

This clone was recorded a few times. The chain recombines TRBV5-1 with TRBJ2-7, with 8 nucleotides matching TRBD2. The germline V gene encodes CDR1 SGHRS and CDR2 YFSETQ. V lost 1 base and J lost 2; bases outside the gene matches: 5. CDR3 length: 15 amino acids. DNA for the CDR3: TGCGCCAGCAGCTTGACCGGGACTAGAGCCTACGAGCAGTACTTC. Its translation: CASSLTGTRAYEQYF.

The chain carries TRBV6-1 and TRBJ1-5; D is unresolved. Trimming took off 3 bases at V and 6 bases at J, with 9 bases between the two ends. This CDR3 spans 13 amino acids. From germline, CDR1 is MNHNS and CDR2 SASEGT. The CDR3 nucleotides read TGTGCCAGCAGTGACAGGATAATTCAGCCCCAGCATTTT. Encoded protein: CASSDRIIQPQHF.

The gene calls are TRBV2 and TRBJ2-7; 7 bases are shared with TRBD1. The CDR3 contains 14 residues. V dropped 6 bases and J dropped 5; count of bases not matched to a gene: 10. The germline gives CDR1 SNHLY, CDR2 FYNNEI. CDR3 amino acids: CASSLRQGLDEQYF. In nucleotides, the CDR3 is TGTGCCAGCAGCCTAAGACAGGGTCTCGACGAGCAGTACTTC.

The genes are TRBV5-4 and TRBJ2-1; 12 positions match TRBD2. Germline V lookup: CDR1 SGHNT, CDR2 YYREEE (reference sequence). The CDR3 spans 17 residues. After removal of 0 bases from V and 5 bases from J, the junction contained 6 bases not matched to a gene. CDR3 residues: CASSLGLAGVSDNEQFF. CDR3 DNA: TGTGCCAGCAGCTTGGGACTAGCGGGAGTATCTGACAATGAGCAGTTCTTC.

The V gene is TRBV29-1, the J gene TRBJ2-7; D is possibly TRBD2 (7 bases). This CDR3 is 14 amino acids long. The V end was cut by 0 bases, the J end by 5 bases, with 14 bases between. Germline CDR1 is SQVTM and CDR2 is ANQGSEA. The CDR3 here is CSVEDPGGWDEQYF. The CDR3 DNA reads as TGCAGCGTTGAAGATCCGGGGGGCTGGGACGAGCAGTACTTC.

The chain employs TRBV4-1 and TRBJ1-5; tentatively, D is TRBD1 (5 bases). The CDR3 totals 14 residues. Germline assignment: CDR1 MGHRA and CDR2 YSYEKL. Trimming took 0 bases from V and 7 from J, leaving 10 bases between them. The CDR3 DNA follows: TGCGCCAGCAGCCAAGATGACAGACCCCAGCCCCAGCATTTT. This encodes CASSQDDRPQPQHF.

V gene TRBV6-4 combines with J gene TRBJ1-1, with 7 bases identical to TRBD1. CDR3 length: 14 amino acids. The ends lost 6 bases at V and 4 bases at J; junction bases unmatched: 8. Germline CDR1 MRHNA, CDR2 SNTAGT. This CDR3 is CASSPGTEGTEAFF. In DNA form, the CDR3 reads TGTGCCAGCAGCCCCGGGACAGAGGGCACTGAAGCTTTCTTT.

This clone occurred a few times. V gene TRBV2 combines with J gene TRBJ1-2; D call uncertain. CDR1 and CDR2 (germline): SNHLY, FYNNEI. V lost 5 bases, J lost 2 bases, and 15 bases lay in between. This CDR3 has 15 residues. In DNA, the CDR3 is TGTGCCAGCAGTCGGGTAGGCGGGATAAACTATGGCTACACCTTC. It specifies CASSRVGGINYGYTF. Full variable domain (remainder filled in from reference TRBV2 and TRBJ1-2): EPEVTQTPSHQVTQMGQEVILRCVPISNHLYFYWYRQILGQKVEFLVSFYNNEISEKSEIFDDQFSVERPDGSNFTLKIRSTKLEDSAMYFCASSRVGGINYGYTFGSGTRLTVV.

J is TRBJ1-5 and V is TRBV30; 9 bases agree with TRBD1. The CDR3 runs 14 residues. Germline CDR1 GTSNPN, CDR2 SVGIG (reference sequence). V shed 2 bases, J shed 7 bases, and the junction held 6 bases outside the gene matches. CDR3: CAWSSGTGFQPQHF. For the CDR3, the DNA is TGTGCCTGGAGTTCCGGGACAGGGTTCCAGCCCCAGCATTTT.

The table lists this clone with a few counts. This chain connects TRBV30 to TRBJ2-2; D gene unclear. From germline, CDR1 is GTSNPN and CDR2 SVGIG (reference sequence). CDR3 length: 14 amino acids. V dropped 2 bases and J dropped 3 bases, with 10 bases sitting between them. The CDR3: CAWSPTAYTGELFF. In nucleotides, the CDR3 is TGTGCCTGGAGTCCTACAGCTTACACCGGGGAGCTGTTTTTT.

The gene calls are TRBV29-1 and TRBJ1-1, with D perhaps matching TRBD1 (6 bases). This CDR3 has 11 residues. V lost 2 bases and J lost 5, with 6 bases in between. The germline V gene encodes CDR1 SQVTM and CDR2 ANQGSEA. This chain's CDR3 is CSVETGTEAFF. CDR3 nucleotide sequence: TGCAGCGTTGAAACAGGGACTGAAGCTTTCTTT.

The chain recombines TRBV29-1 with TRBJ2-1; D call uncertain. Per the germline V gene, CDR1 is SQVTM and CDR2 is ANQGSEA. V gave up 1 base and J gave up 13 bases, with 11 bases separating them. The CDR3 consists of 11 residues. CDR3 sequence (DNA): TGCAGCGTTGAAGCCCCAAATTCCCAGTTCTTC. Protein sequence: CSVEAPNSQFF.

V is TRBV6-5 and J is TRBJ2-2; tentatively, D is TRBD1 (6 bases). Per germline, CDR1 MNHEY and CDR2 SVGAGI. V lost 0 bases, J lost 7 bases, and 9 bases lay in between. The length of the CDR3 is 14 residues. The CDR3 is CASSYSSGVGELFF. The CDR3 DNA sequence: TGTGCCAGCAGTTACTCGTCAGGGGTCGGGGAGCTGTTTTTT.

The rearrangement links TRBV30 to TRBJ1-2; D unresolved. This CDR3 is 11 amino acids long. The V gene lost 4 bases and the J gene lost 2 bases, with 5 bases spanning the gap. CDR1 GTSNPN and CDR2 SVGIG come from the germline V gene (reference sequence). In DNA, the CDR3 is TGTGCCTGGAAACAGAACTATGGCTACACCTTC. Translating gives CAWKQNYGYTF.

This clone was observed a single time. The CDR3 DNA sequence: TGTGCCAGCAGCTTGGGGGACAGGGGCGGGCAGTACTTC. It yields the protein CASSLGDRGGQYF. The rearrangement uses TRBV5-4 and TRBJ2-7; 10 bases are shared with TRBD1. V dropped 0 bases and J dropped 9; count of bases not matched to a gene: 3. Germline V gene sequence: CDR1 SGHNT, CDR2 YYREEE (reference sequence). This CDR3 comprises 13 residues.

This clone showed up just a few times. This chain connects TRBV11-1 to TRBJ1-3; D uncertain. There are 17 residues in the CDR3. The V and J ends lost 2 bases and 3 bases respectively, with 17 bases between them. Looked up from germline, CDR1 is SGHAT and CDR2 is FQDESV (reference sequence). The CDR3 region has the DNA TGTGCCAGCAGCTTAAGACATGAATTGGCTCGTGGAAACACCATATATTTT. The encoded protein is CASSLRHELARGNTIYF.

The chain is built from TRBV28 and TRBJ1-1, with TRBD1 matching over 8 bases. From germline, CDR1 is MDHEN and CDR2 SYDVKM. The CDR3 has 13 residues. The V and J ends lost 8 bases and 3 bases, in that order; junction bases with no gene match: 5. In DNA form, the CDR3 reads TGTGCCAGCCTGGACAGGGAGGACACTGAAGCTTTCTTT. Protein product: CASLDREDTEAFF.

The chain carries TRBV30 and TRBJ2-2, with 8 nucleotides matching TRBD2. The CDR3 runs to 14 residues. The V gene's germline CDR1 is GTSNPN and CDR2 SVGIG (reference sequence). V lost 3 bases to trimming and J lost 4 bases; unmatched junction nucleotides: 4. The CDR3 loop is CAWRAGASTGELFF. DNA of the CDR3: TGTGCCTGGAGAGCGGGGGCTAGCACCGGGGAGCTGTTTTTT.